This is a list of T cell receptor beta chains from one sample in a study of T cells in narcolepsy. TCRdb's table, derived via immunoSEQ multiplex PCR, lists solely in-frame clones and lacks some. There are fewer than 30,000 clones in the sample; roughly 86% occur only once, and 1% to 1.3% lies in the top ten. The sequencing input was CD45RA- memory CD4+ T cells from PBMCs. Receptor source: a human donor with narcolepsy. Both conserved end residues are part of each CDR3. Each record gives: clone size, D gene, V gene, J gene, CDR3 protein, CDR3 DNA. A D gene is named only where the DNA matches it firmly. Where a row states a size, it is once, few, many or the class of an expanded clone; other rows omit it.

NA	NA	TRBV6-5	TRBJ2-1	CASTRGRGYNEQFF	TGTGCCAGCACGAGGGGTCGTGGGTACAATGAGCAGTTCTTC
few	TRBD1	TRBV5-5	TRBJ1-4	CASSFGQGETNEKLFF	TGTGCCAGCAGCTTTGGGCAGGGGGAAACTAATGAAAAACTGTTTTTT
NA	NA	TRBV2	TRBJ1-5	CASSEQGLNQPQHF	TGTGCCAGCAGTGAGCAGGGGCTGAATCAGCCCCAGCATTTT
once	TRBD1	TRBV27	TRBJ2-3	CASSRAGDSQDTDTQYF	TGTGCCAGCAGTCGGGCTGGGGACAGTCAAGACACAGATACGCAGTATTTT
once	TRBD2	TRBV2	TRBJ2-3	CASSEGLAGFDTQYF	TGTGCCAGCAGTGAAGGACTAGCGGGGTTTGATACGCAGTATTTT
few	NA	TRBV7-2	TRBJ2-1	CASSSKYNEQFF	TGTGCCAGCAGCTCCAAGTACAATGAGCAGTTCTTC
once	TRBD2	TRBV7-7	TRBJ2-5	CASSLIAGGWQETQYF	TGTGCCAGCAGCCTTATTGCGGGGGGCTGGCAAGAGACCCAGTACTTC
NA	NA	TRBV19	TRBJ1-6	CASSRVNSPLHF	TGTGCCAGTAGCAGGGTAAATTCACCCCTCCACTTT
once	TRBD1	TRBV18	TRBJ1-2	CASSPGDSVYGYTF	TGTGCCAGCTCACCGGGGGACAGCGTCTATGGCTACACCTTC
NA	NA	TRBV18	TRBJ2-2	CASSPGPGELFF	TGTGCCAGCTCACCCGGGCCCGGGGAGCTGTTTTTT
NA	TRBD1	TRBV27	TRBJ1-6	CASSLLSGQGALGIDSPLHF	TGTGCCAGCAGTTTATTAAGTGGGCAGGGGGCTCTTGGTATTGATTCACCCCTCCACTTT
few	TRBD1	TRBV6-5	TRBJ1-4	CASSSLGQGGEKLFF	TGTGCCAGCAGTTCCCTCGGACAGGGGGGTGAAAAACTGTTTTTT
NA	NA	TRBV2	TRBJ2-1	CASGIYNEQFF	TGTGCCAGCGGGATTTACAATGAGCAGTTCTTC
NA	NA	TRBV6-1	TRBJ1-1	CASRSGGVTEAFF	TGTGCCAGCAGATCGGGGGGGGTTACTGAAGCTTTCTTT
once	NA	TRBV5-6	TRBJ2-1	CASSYGLSSSSYNEQFF	TGTGCCAGCAGTTATGGACTATCCTCGAGCTCCTACAATGAGCAGTTCTTC
NA	NA	TRBV5-1	TRBJ2-5	CASSLRFGEKTQYF	TGCGCCAGCAGCCTCCGCTTTGGGGAAAAGACCCAGTACTTC
NA	TRBD1	TRBV11-2	TRBJ2-7	CASSPDRAYEQYF	TGTGCCAGCAGCCCGGACAGGGCCTACGAGCAGTACTTC
few	TRBD2	TRBV18	TRBJ2-5	CASSSRREGRETQYF	TGTGCCAGCTCCTCCCGACGGGAGGGCCGAGAGACCCAGTACTTC
NA	TRBD1	TRBV18	TRBJ2-5	CASSLGQGQETQYF	TGTGCCAGCTCACTTGGACAGGGACAAGAGACCCAGTACTTC
NA	NA	TRBV29-1	TRBJ1-2	CSVGEARGLGYTF	TGCAGCGTTGGCGAGGCTCGAGGGCTTGGCTACACCTTC
NA	NA	TRBV5-8	TRBJ2-1	CASSLDVGAVYNEQFF	TGTGCCAGCAGCTTGGACGTGGGGGCAGTTTACAATGAGCAGTTCTTC
NA	NA	TRBV6-1	TRBJ1-5	CASSLAVNSNQPQHF	TGTGCCAGCAGCCTGGCAGTAAATAGCAATCAGCCCCAGCATTTT
NA	TRBD2	TRBV2	TRBJ2-5	CASNTLAGSGTQYF	TGTGCCAGCAACACACTAGCGGGATCGGGGACCCAGTACTTC
NA	NA	TRBV28	TRBJ1-4	CATGMTNEKLFF	TGTGCCACGGGCATGACTAATGAAAAACTGTTTTTT
NA	NA	TRBV7-9	TRBJ1-1	CASSLAGVPEAFF	TGTGCCAGCAGCTTAGCAGGGGTCCCTGAAGCTTTCTTT
NA	TRBD1	TRBV5-1	TRBJ2-4	CASRQGQNSYIQYF	TGCGCCAGCCGCCAGGGACAGAACTCGTACATTCAGTACTTC
NA	TRBD2	TRBV5-1	TRBJ2-3	CASSFSPSGGTDTQYF	TGCGCCAGCAGCTTCTCGCCTAGCGGGGGCACAGATACGCAGTATTTT
NA	NA	TRBV7-8	TRBJ1-5	CASSLGYRVDPQPQHF	TGTGCCAGCAGCTTAGGGTACAGGGTGGACCCTCAGCCCCAGCATTTT
NA	NA	TRBV5-4	TRBJ2-7	CASSFSTSYEQYF	TGTGCCAGCAGCTTCTCGACTAGTTACGAGCAGTACTTC
NA	TRBD1	TRBV4-2	TRBJ1-3	CASSQVWGTTGGNTIYF	TGTGCCAGCAGCCAAGTTTGGGGGACGACAGGGGGAAACACCATATATTTT
once	TRBD2	TRBV2	TRBJ2-5	CASRRQRGEETQYF	TGTGCCAGCAGGCGGCAGCGGGGGGAAGAGACCCAGTACTTC
NA	TRBD1	TRBV19	TRBJ2-1	CASRTGQGVSNEQFF	TGTGCCAGTAGAACGGGACAGGGGGTGAGCAATGAGCAGTTCTTC
NA	NA	TRBV25-1	TRBJ1-5	CASSEYGGSQPQHF	TGTGCCAGCAGTGAATATGGGGGAAGCCAGCCCCAGCATTTT
NA	TRBD1	TRBV2	TRBJ1-2	CASSGGQLNGYTF	TGTGCCAGCAGCGGGGGACAGCTGAATGGCTACACCTTC
NA	NA	TRBV6-5	TRBJ1-2	CASSYRRGANYGYTF	TGTGCCAGCAGTTACCGCCGGGGGGCCAACTATGGCTACACCTTC
once	NA	TRBV18	TRBJ1-1	CASFQGAMNTEAFF	TGTGCCAGCTTTCAAGGGGCCATGAACACTGAAGCTTTCTTT
NA	NA	TRBV23-1	TRBJ1-4	CASSQGWGSNEKLFF	TGCGCCAGCAGTCAGGGTTGGGGGTCGAATGAAAAACTGTTTTTT
NA	TRBD1	TRBV6-1	TRBJ2-7	CASSGDRDRVYEQYF	TGTGCCAGCAGTGGAGACCGGGACAGGGTCTACGAGCAGTACTTC
NA	NA	TRBV6-4	TRBJ1-1	CASSLEMNTEAFF	TGTGCCAGTTCATTAGAGATGAACACTGAAGCTTTCTTT
NA	TRBD1	TRBV4-1	TRBJ1-6	CASSAGQVNYRSPLHF	TGCGCCAGCTCCGCGGGACAGGTAAATTATAGATCACCCCTCCACTTT
NA	TRBD1	TRBV4-1	TRBJ1-2	CASSPSQGEYYGYTF	TGCGCCAGCAGCCCCTCGCAGGGGGAATATTATGGCTACACCTTC